The 29 T cell receptor beta chains below all came from one sample that was sequenced in a study of OX40 agonist ivuxolimab in advanced cancers. The repertoire was sequenced with immunoSEQ multiplex PCR; TCRdb's copy has only in-frame clones and lacks some. This table has about 42,000 clones, 75% to 90% appearing once. Specimen: CD4+ or CD8+ T cells sorted from blood, collected in a trial of the OX40 agonist ivuxolimab. These receptors came from an adult with an advanced solid tumor such as melanoma, head and neck, liver or kidney cancer.

This chain uses TRBV7-9 with TRBJ1-6, with 8 positions matching TRBD1. Germline V gene data show CDR1 as SEHNR and CDR2 as FQNEAQ (reference sequence). The V and J ends lost 1 base and 6 bases, in that order; junction bases with no gene match: 5. CDR3 length: 16 amino acids. CDR3 protein: CASSLGAGGRNSPLHF. The CDR3 DNA is TGTGCCAGCAGCTTAGGAGCAGGGGGCCGTAATTCACCCCTCCACTTT.

The rearrangement uses TRBV19 and TRBJ1-5; D is undetermined. Germline V gene data show CDR1 as LNHDA and CDR2 as SQIVND (reference sequence). V shed 5 bases and J shed 3 bases, with 11 bases lying between them. CDR3 length equals 14 residues. The CDR3 nucleotides are TGTGCCAGTAGTTGGGCAGCTCCCAATCAGCCCCAGCATTTT. This sequence encodes CASSWAAPNQPQHF. Full variable domain (outside the CDR3, taken from reference TRBV19 and TRBJ1-5): DGGITQSPKYLFRKEGQNVTLSCEQNLNHDAMYWYRQDPGQGLRLIYYSQIVNDFQKGDIAEGYSVSREKKESFPLTVTSAQKNPTAFYLCASSWAAPNQPQHFGDGTRLSIL.

This chain joins TRBV27 and TRBJ2-1; D is possibly TRBD1 or TRBD2 (5 bases each). The germline CDR1 and CDR2 sequences are MNHEY and SMNVEV (reference sequence). The CDR3 covers 13 residues. The V end lost 2 bases, the J end lost 9 bases, and 11 bases lay between the germline ends. CDR3 sequence reads: CASSLSLGPEQFF. CDR3 bases: TGTGCCAGCAGTTTAAGTCTGGGACCTGAGCAGTTCTTC.

V gene TRBV7-9 combines with J gene TRBJ2-1, with 11 bases matching TRBD2. Looked up from germline, CDR1 is SEHNR and CDR2 is FQNEAQ (reference sequence). Germline trimming cut 6 bases from V and 6 bases from J; bases unmatched to any gene: 10. CDR3 length equals 16 residues. The CDR3 coding sequence is TGTGCCAGCAGGCCCCCTAGCGGGGGGTTGAGCAATGAGCAGTTCTTC. As protein: CASRPPSGGLSNEQFF. The whole variable domain, remainder taken from reference TRBV7-9 and TRBJ2-1, is DTGVSQNPRHKITKRGQNVTFRCDPISEHNRLYWYRQTLGQGPEFLTYFQNEAQLEKSRLLSDRFSAERPKGSFSTLEIQRTEQGDSAMYLCASRPPSGGLSNEQFFGPGTRLTVL.

This clone has only one observation. The V and J genes are TRBV15 and TRBJ2-7, with 9 bases matching TRBD2. The germline CDR1 and CDR2 sequences are LNHNV and YYDKDF (reference sequence). The CDR3 is 13 amino acids. V was pared by 3 bases and J by 4 bases, with 1 base of the junction left unmatched. CDR3 amino acids: CATSSSGSYEQYF. In nucleotides, the CDR3 is TGTGCCACCAGCAGTAGCGGGAGTTACGAGCAGTACTTC.

The rearrangement links TRBV5-1 to TRBJ2-7; the D gene is possibly TRBD2 (5 bases). CDR1 SGHRS and CDR2 YFSETQ come from the germline V gene. This CDR3 contains 15 residues. The ends were cut back, 3 bases at V and 0 bases at J, with 13 bases in the middle. CDR3 region: CASSWMSGFSYEQYF. The CDR3 DNA reads as TGCGCCAGCAGCTGGATGTCGGGGTTCTCCTACGAGCAGTACTTC.

V and J are TRBV30 and TRBJ1-1; no firm D call. CDR3 length equals 13 residues. The ends were cut back, 2 bases at V and 8 bases at J, with 15 bases in the middle. The germline V gene encodes CDR1 GTSNPN and CDR2 SVGIG (reference sequence). Here the CDR3 DNA reads TGTGCCTGGAGTCCCTCGAGAGCTACCGAAGCTTTCTTT. Its translation: CAWSPSRATEAFF. Variable domain in full (rest from reference TRBV30 and TRBJ1-1): SQTIHQWPATLVQPVGSPLSLECTVEGTSNPNLYWYRQAAGRGLQLLFYSVGIGQISSEVPQNLSASRPQDRQFILSSKKLLLSDSGFYLCAWSPSRATEAFFGQGTRLTVV.

The chain joins TRBV7-9 to TRBJ2-7; D remains ambiguous. This CDR3 has 13 residues. Germline V gives CDR1 SEHNR, CDR2 FQNEAQ (reference sequence). The V end was cut by 5 bases, the J end by 1 base, with 9 bases between. The CDR3 DNA reads TGTGCCAGCAGCGAAGAAGTATCCTACGAGCAGTACTTC. Amino acids: CASSEEVSYEQYF.

This sequence joins TRBV6-4 and TRBJ1-2; 7 bases fit TRBD1. CDR3 size: 16 residues. Trimming at V came to 2 bases and at J to 3 bases, leaving 9 bases not matched to a gene. The germline V gene encodes CDR1 MRHNA and CDR2 SNTAGT. The CDR3 DNA sequence: TGTGCCAGCAGTGACGGGGGCAGGGGGTCTTACTATGGCTACACCTTC. Amino acid sequence: CASSDGGRGSYYGYTF.

This clone was seen just once. The chain is built from TRBV7-9 and TRBJ1-1; TRBD1 is a possible D gene (6 bases). The CDR3 spans 15 residues. V lost 5 bases and J 0 bases, leaving 13 bases between the germline ends. Looked up from germline, CDR1 is SEHNR and CDR2 is FQNEAQ (reference sequence). CDR3 in amino acids: CASSLTTGLNTEAFF. Written as DNA, the CDR3 is TGTGCCAGCAGCCTTACCACAGGGCTGAACACTGAAGCTTTCTTT.

This clone was recorded once. The chain combines TRBV4-1 with TRBJ2-1, with a tentative D call TRBD2 (6 bases). Per germline, CDR1 MGHRA and CDR2 YSYEKL. The CDR3 loop spans 15 amino acids. V dropped 4 bases and J dropped 0 bases, with 10 bases sitting between them. CDR3 DNA sequence: TGCGCCAGCAGCCCAAGGAGGGGCTCCTACAATGAGCAGTTCTTC. Translating it yields CASSPRRGSYNEQFF.

This sequence joins TRBV27 and TRBJ2-7; D is perhaps TRBD1 or TRBD2 (5 bases each). CDR1 and CDR2 (germline): MNHEY, SMNVEV (reference sequence). CDR3 size: 14 residues. The V end was cut by 6 bases, the J end by 5 bases, with 17 bases between. The CDR3: CASSLSPSRDEQYF. The CDR3 nucleotides read TGTGCCAGCAGCCTCTCACCTAGCAGGGACGAGCAGTACTTC.

The V call is TRBV29-1, the J call TRBJ1-4; tentatively, D is TRBD1 (6 bases). The CDR3 spans 15 residues. V lost 4 bases to trimming and J lost 7 bases, with 19 bases between them. Germline V CDR1 and CDR2: SQVTM, ANQGSEA. CDR3 sequence (DNA): TGCAGCGTTGGGGACCCCAGGGGATTGAGTGAAAAACTGTTTTTT. This codes for CSVGDPRGLSEKLFF. The entire variable domain, with the rest obtained from reference TRBV29-1 and TRBJ1-4, is as follows: SAVISQKPSRDICQRGTSLTIQCQVDSQVTMMFWYRQQPGQSLTLIATANQGSEATYESGFVIDKFPISRPNLTFSTLTVSNMSPEDSSIYLCSVGDPRGLSEKLFFGSGTQLSVL.

J is TRBJ2-7 and V is TRBV15; D not certain. CDR3 size: 13 residues. Germline CDR1 LNHNV, CDR2 YYDKDF (reference sequence). The V end lost 0 bases, the J end lost 12 bases, and 15 bases lay between the germline ends. The CDR3 loop reads CATSRDRRTPWYF. The CDR3 DNA is TGTGCCACCAGCAGAGATCGTAGGACCCCATGGTACTTC.

The chain has TRBV10-3 and TRBJ1-1; D remains ambiguous. From germline, CDR1 is ENHRY and CDR2 SYGVKD. V lost 3 bases and J lost 0, with 8 bases in between. The CDR3 is 14 residues long. In nucleotides, the CDR3 is TGTGCCATCAGTGACCGACGATTGAACACTGAAGCTTTCTTT. Amino acid sequence: CAISDRRLNTEAFF.

This clone was recorded only once. The chain has TRBV19 and TRBJ2-5; either TRBD1 or TRBD2 may supply D (7 bases each). The CDR3 covers 15 residues. Germline-derived CDR1 and CDR2 are LNHDA and SQIVND (reference sequence). V lost 3 bases and J lost 4, with 15 bases in between. The CDR3 is CASSMGGGAGETQYF. The CDR3, as DNA: TGTGCCAGTAGTATGGGAGGGGGCGCGGGAGAGACCCAGTACTTC.

The CDR3 DNA sequence: TGTGCCAGCAGTCCCGGGACCGTGACTGAAAAACTGTTTTTT. Its protein product is CASSPGTVTEKLFF. V and J are TRBV2 and TRBJ1-4, with D possibly being TRBD1 (5 bases). CDR1 is SNHLY and CDR2 is FYNNEI in the germline V gene. With 5 bases removed from V and 7 bases from J, the gap between germline ends came to 14 bases. The CDR3 totals 14 residues.

The genes are TRBV27 and TRBJ1-5; 10 nucleotides align to TRBD1. The CDR3 is 16 residues long. Germline values: CDR1 MNHEY, CDR2 SMNVEV (reference sequence). J was trimmed by 4 bases and V by 11 bases; bases with no gene match: 14. The CDR3 is CASTRTGGGRNQPQHF. In nucleotides, the CDR3 is TGTGCCTCGACCCGGACAGGGGGTGGTAGAAATCAGCCCCAGCATTTT.

The V and J genes are TRBV7-8 and TRBJ1-1; 7 nucleotides match TRBD1. Trimming at V came to 2 bases and at J to 4 bases, leaving 7 bases not matched to a gene. Germline lookup yields CDR1 SGHVS and CDR2 FQNEAQ. The CDR3 runs to 15 residues. The CDR3 DNA follows: TGTGCCAGCAGCTTACTGACAGGGTTGGTCACTGAAGCTTTCTTT. This codes for CASSLLTGLVTEAFF.

This clone was counted a single time. The chain employs TRBV28 and TRBJ1-1; the D is unclear. V dropped 2 bases and J dropped 0 bases, with 4 bases sitting between them. Germline values: CDR1 MDHEN, CDR2 SYDVKM. This CDR3 contains 13 residues. The CDR3 sequence: CASSLVMNTEAFF. Written as DNA, the CDR3 is TGTGCCAGCAGTTTAGTAATGAACACTGAAGCTTTCTTT.

This clone came up a few times. The CDR3 sequence is CASSPGTPKETQYF. As DNA, the CDR3 is TGTGCCAGCAGCCCCGGGACTCCGAAAGAGACCCAGTACTTC. The genes are TRBV5-4 and TRBJ2-5; a weak D match, TRBD2 (6 bases). V lost 4 bases and J lost 3, with 13 bases in between. Looked up from germline, CDR1 is SGHNT and CDR2 is YYREEE (reference sequence). This CDR3 has 14 residues.

The chain joins TRBV27 to TRBJ2-1, with D possibly matching TRBD2 (5 bases). Trimming removed 3 bases at V and 8 bases at J, with 11 bases between. Germline CDR1 and CDR2: MNHEY and SMNVEV (reference sequence). The CDR3 contains 13 residues. The CDR3 region has the DNA TGTGCCAGCAGTTTTTTCCTAGCTGATGAGCAGTTCTTC. This sequence encodes CASSFFLADEQFF.

CDR3 amino acids: CASSLAGVFIRTGGNTIYF. The CDR3 DNA reads TGTGCCAGCAGCTTAGCAGGAGTTTTCATACGGACAGGGGGAAACACCATATATTTT. V gene TRBV7-8 combines with J gene TRBJ1-3; 8 bases agree with TRBD1. Per the germline V gene, CDR1 is SGHVS and CDR2 is FQNEAQ. The CDR3 is 19 residues long. The trim removed 0 bases at V and 4 bases at J, leaving 14 bases unmatched.

DNA for the CDR3: TGTGCCAGCAGTCCGGACCGCGGGGATGAGCAGTTCTTC. This codes for CASSPDRGDEQFF. The V and J genes are TRBV2 and TRBJ2-1, with TRBD2 as a possible D gene (6 bases). CDR3 length: 13 amino acids. Between the trimmed V and J ends, which lost 5 bases and 8 bases, there was a span of 13 bases. CDR1 and CDR2 (germline): SNHLY, FYNNEI.

DNA of the CDR3: TGTGCCAGCAGCTTAGGACTTGGGCAGTTTGAAGCTTTCTTT. This codes for CASSLGLGQFEAFF. The rearrangement links TRBV7-2 to TRBJ1-1; D gene unclear. Trimming removed 1 base from V and 7 bases from J, with 13 bases in between. The CDR3 runs to 14 residues. Germline V gene lookup returns CDR1 SGHTA and CDR2 FQGNSA.

V and J are TRBV2 and TRBJ2-3; 8 bases map to TRBD2. In germline, CDR1 is SNHLY, CDR2 FYNNEI. The CDR3 is 17 amino acids. Unmatched junction bases numbered 11, after V lost 2 bases and J lost 4 bases. CDR3 in amino acids: CASSEKGLDWSPDTQYF. CDR3 nucleotides: TGTGCCAGCAGTGAAAAGGGACTAGATTGGAGCCCAGATACGCAGTATTTT.

This rearrangement joins TRBV13 to TRBJ1-1; maybe TRBD1 (5 bases). V was clipped by 4 bases and J by 1 base, with 7 bases between them. The CDR3 spans 13 residues. Germline V gene lookup returns CDR1 PRHDT and CDR2 FYEKMQ (reference sequence). The chain's CDR3 is CASSSGQNTEAFF. DNA of the CDR3: TGTGCCAGCAGCTCTGGACAGAACACTGAAGCTTTCTTT.

The genes are TRBV7-9 and TRBJ2-1; D gene uncertain. From germline, CDR1 is SEHNR and CDR2 FQNEAQ (reference sequence). The CDR3 loop spans 15 amino acids. V was trimmed by 7 bases and J by 1 base, leaving 14 bases between them. CDR3 sequence: CASIFPPVSYNEQFF. In DNA form, the CDR3 reads TGTGCCAGCATCTTCCCCCCAGTGTCCTACAATGAGCAGTTCTTC.

V gene TRBV4-1 combines with J gene TRBJ2-1; D is undetermined. V was clipped by 0 bases and J by 6 bases, with 6 bases between them. Germline CDR1 is MGHRA and CDR2 is YSYEKL. The CDR3 is made up of 13 amino acids. The CDR3 loop is CASSQDYRNEQFF. CDR3 bases: TGCGCCAGCAGCCAAGATTACCGCAATGAGCAGTTCTTC.